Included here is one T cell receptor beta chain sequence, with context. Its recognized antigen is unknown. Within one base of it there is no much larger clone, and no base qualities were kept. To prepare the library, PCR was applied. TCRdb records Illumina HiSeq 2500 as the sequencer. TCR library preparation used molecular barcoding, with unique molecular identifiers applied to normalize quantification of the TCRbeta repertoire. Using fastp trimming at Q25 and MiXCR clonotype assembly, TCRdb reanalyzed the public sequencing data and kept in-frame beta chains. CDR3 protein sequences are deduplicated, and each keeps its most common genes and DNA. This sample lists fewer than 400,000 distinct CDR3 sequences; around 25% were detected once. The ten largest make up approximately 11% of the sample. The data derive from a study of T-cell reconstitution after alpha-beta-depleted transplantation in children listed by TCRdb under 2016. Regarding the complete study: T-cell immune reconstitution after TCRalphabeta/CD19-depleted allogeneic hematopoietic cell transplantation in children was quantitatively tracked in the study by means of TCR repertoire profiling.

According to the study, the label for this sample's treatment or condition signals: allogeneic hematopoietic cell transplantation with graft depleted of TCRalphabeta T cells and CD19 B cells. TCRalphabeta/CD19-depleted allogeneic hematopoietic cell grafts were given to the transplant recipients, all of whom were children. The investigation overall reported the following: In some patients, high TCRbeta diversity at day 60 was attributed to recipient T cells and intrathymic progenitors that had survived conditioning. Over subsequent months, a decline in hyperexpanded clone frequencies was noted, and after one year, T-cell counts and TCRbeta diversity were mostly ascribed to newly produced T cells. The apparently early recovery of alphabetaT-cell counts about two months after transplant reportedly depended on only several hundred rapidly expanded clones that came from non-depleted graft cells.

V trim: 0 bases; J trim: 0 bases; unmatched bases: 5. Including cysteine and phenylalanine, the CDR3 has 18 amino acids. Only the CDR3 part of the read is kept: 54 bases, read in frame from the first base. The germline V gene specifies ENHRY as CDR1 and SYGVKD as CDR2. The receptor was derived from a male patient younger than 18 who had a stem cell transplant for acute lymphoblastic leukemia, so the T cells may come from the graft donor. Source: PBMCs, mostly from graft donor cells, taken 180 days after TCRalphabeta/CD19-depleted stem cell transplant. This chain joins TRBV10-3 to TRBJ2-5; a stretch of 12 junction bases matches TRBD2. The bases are TGTGCCATCAGTGAGTCTCCGACTAGCGGGAGATACCAAGAGACCCAGTACTTC. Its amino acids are CAISESPTSGRYQETQYF.